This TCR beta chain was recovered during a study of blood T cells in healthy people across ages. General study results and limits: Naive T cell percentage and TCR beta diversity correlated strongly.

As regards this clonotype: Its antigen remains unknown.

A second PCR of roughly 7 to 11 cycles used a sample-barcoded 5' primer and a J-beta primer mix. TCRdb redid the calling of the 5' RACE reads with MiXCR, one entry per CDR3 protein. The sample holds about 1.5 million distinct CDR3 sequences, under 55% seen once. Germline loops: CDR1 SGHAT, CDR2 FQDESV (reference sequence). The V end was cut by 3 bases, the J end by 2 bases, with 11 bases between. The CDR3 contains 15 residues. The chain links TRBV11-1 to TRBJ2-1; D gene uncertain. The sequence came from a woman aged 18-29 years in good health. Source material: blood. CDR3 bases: TGTGCCAGCAGCTTTCATTACACCCCCTACAATGAGCAGTTCTTC. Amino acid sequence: CASSFHYTPYNEQFF.